This T cell receptor beta chain was captured in a study of cytomegalovirus exposure and HLA in healthy donors. Study-level background: The roughly 110 validation repertoires matched the approximately 670 first-cohort repertoires in platform, a later analysis reported. Study-wide findings and caveats: A later analysis found first-cohort TCR clusters tended to co-occur in the approximately 110 validation repertoires. There were a few CMV-associated chains whose specificity for CMV antigens was confirmed in vitro. Listed as cytomegalovirus-associated were 150 to 200 TCR beta chains.

TCRdb keeps only in-frame clones here, not all; method: immunoSEQ multiplex PCR. The repertoire holds 250,000 to 400,000 clones, with 75% to 90% as singletons. The germline CDR1 and CDR2 sequences are SGHRS and YFSETQ. Unmatched junction bases numbered 8, after V lost 4 bases and J lost 8 bases. The CDR3 consists of 14 residues. In the case of this clone: Its antigen is not known.

The chain couples TRBV5-1 to TRBJ2-1; 8 bases agree with TRBD1. The sample taken for sequencing was PBMCs. The source is a woman aged 25 to 39 in good health and CMV-seropositive. CDR3 coding DNA: TGCGCCAGCAGCCCCGGGACAGGCACGGATGAGCAGTTCTTC. Protein sequence: CASSPGTGTDEQFF.